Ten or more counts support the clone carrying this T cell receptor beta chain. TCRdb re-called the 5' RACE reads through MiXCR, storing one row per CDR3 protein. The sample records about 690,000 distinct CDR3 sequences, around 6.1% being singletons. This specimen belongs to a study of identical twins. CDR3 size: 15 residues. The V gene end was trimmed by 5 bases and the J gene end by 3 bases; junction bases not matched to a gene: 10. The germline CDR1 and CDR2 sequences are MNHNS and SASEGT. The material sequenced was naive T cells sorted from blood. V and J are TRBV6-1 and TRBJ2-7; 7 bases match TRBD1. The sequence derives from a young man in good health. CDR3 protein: CASSLKPGQSYEQYF. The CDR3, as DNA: TGTGCCAGCAGTCTTAAACCGGGACAGAGCTACGAGCAGTACTTC.